Below are 29 T cell receptor beta chains sequenced from a single sample in a study of blood T cell repertoires in COVID-19. The table came from immunoSEQ multiplex PCR; TCRdb's copy has only in-frame clones and leaves some out. The sample holds about 170,000 clones, 86% seen once. The specimen sequenced was peripheral blood. The source of these receptors is a woman at least 80 years old in a cohort sampled during active or convalescent COVID-19.

V usage is TRBV19 and J usage is TRBJ2-1, with unresolved D. Trimming removed 5 bases from V and 10 bases from J, with 9 bases in between. Germline V CDR1 and CDR2: LNHDA, SQIVND (reference sequence). This CDR3 has 11 amino acids. For the CDR3, the DNA is TGTGCCAGTAGTGCAGTGTACGAGCAGTTCTTC. Amino acid sequence: CASSAVYEQFF. Complete variable domain (other parts from reference TRBV19 and TRBJ2-1): DGGITQSPKYLFRKEGQNVTLSCEQNLNHDAMYWYRQDPGQGLRLIYYSQIVNDFQKGDIAEGYSVSREKKESFPLTVTSAQKNPTAFYLCASSAVYEQFFGPGTRLTVL.

The chain combines TRBV7-2 with TRBJ1-1; D might be TRBD1 (5 bases). The V and J ends lost 3 bases and 2 bases respectively, with 19 bases between them. The CDR3 runs to 17 residues. Germline assignment: CDR1 SGHTA and CDR2 FQGNSA. CDR3 sequence (DNA): TGTGCCAGCAGCTTTTTTCAGATGACAGCCCCAAACACTGAAGCTTTCTTT. As protein: CASSFFQMTAPNTEAFF.

The chain has TRBV2 and TRBJ1-2; 10 bases are shared with TRBD1. The V gene's germline CDR1 is SNHLY and CDR2 FYNNEI. The V and J ends lost 4 bases and 5 bases, in that order; junction bases with no gene match: 1. The CDR3 extends over 13 amino acids. CDR3 nucleotide sequence: TGTGCCAGCAGTGGGACAGGGGGGTATGGCTACACCTTC. This sequence encodes CASSGTGGYGYTF. Using reference TRBV2 and TRBJ1-2 for the parts outside the CDR3, the full variable domain is EPEVTQTPSHQVTQMGQEVILRCVPISNHLYFYWYRQILGQKVEFLVSFYNNEISEKSEIFDDQFSVERPDGSNFTLKIRSTKLEDSAMYFCASSGTGGYGYTFGSGTRLTVV.

The CDR3 protein is CASSSSGDYNEQFF. The CDR3 DNA reads TGTGCCAGCAGCTCTAGCGGGGACTACAATGAGCAGTTCTTC. This chain links TRBV11-2 with TRBJ2-1, with 9 bases fitting TRBD2. The CDR3 covers 14 residues. V lost 4 bases to trimming and J lost 3 bases; unmatched junction nucleotides: 1. Looked up from germline, CDR1 is SGHAT and CDR2 is FQNNGV.

V and J are TRBV6-6 and TRBJ2-6; D is possibly TRBD2 (5 bases). The CDR3 sequence is 16 residues long. Germline CDR1 and CDR2: MNHNY and SVGAGI (reference sequence). Trimming pared 7 bases from V and 0 bases from J, leaving 13 bases between. The CDR3 DNA reads TGTGCCAGCAACCCGTGGGGAGACTCTGGGGCCAACGTCCTGACTTTC. This sequence encodes CASNPWGDSGANVLTF.

The chain is built from TRBV7-2 and TRBJ2-7; D is perhaps TRBD1 (5 bases). V was shortened by 1 base and J by 4 bases, with 14 bases between the two germline ends. This CDR3 spans 15 amino acids. Germline CDR1 SGHTA, CDR2 FQGNSA. Written as DNA, the CDR3 is TGTGCCAGCAGCTTAGATTTTGGCAGGGCGTACGAGCAGTACTTC. This translates into CASSLDFGRAYEQYF.

V is TRBV19 and J is TRBJ2-1; possible D gene TRBD2, 7 bases. Germline V gene lookup returns CDR1 LNHDA and CDR2 SQIVND (reference sequence). The V and J ends lost 6 bases and 1 base respectively, with 13 bases between them. The CDR3 extends over 15 amino acids. The CDR3 reads CASRGGGWSYNEQFF. The CDR3 nucleotides read TGTGCCAGTAGGGGAGGGGGGTGGTCCTACAATGAGCAGTTCTTC.

This sequence joins TRBV4-1 and TRBJ2-1; TRBD2 aligns across 7 bases. The germline CDR1 and CDR2 sequences are MGHRA and YSYEKL. This CDR3 comprises 17 residues. The V segment lost 3 bases and the J segment 7 bases; nucleotides outside the gene matches: 15. The CDR3 here is CASSHPTARGGRNEQFF. The CDR3 nucleotides read TGCGCCAGCAGCCACCCAACCGCTCGCGGGGGACGAAATGAGCAGTTCTTC.

The gene calls are TRBV30 and TRBJ2-3; TRBD1 is a possible D gene (5 bases). This CDR3 is 14 amino acids long. V shed 2 bases and J shed 6 bases, with 15 bases lying between them. Germline CDR1 GTSNPN, CDR2 SVGIG (reference sequence). In DNA, the CDR3 is TGTGCCTGGAGTTACGGAGTGAGACAGGATACGCAGTATTTT. It translates to CAWSYGVRQDTQYF.

The J gene is TRBJ2-1, the V gene TRBV11-3, with a tentative D call TRBD1 (5 bases). There are 17 residues in the CDR3. The V end lost 2 bases, the J end lost 4 bases, and 18 bases lay between the germline ends. Per germline, CDR1 SGHNT and CDR2 YENEEA. Here the CDR3 reads CASSLQQGVGRYNEQFF. CDR3 nucleotides: TGTGCCAGCAGCTTACAGCAGGGCGTGGGTAGGTACAATGAGCAGTTCTTC.

The CDR3 coding sequence is TGTGCCAGCAGTCAGACACTTAACTATGGCTACACCTTC. Protein: CASSQTLNYGYTF. The chain combines TRBV27 with TRBJ1-2; D unresolved. The V gene lost 5 bases and the J gene lost 1 base, with 8 bases spanning the gap. Per the germline V gene, CDR1 is MNHEY and CDR2 is SMNVEV (reference sequence). The CDR3 is 13 residues long.

The gene calls are TRBV19 and TRBJ1-2; D is possibly TRBD1 (6 bases). V lost 4 bases and J lost 1, with 7 bases in between. The CDR3 length is 13 residues. Germline CDR1 and CDR2: LNHDA and SQIVND (reference sequence). CDR3 sequence: CASSKGDNYGYTF. Here the CDR3 DNA reads TGTGCCAGTAGTAAGGGGGATAACTATGGCTACACCTTC.

The chain carries TRBV27 and TRBJ1-5; TRBD1 agrees at 9 bases. Unmatched junction bases numbered 7, after V lost 6 bases and J lost 7 bases. CDR1 and CDR2 from the germline V gene are MNHEY and SMNVEV (reference sequence). The CDR3 runs 14 residues. The CDR3 is CASSRDRGKQPQHF. CDR3 nucleotides: TGTGCCAGCAGCCGAGACAGGGGGAAACAGCCCCAGCATTTT.

This clone was found a few times. The chain joins TRBV27 to TRBJ1-2; 7 bases line up with TRBD1. Germline CDR1 is MNHEY and CDR2 is SMNVEV (reference sequence). V lost 4 bases, J lost 5 bases, and 13 bases stayed unmatched. This CDR3 is built from 16 residues. CDR3 nucleotide sequence: TGTGCCAGCAGTTCCGACGGGACAGAAGGGATTTATGGCTACACCTTC. It codes for CASSSDGTEGIYGYTF.

The gene calls are TRBV11-2 and TRBJ2-1, with 12 bases matching TRBD1. The J segment lost 9 bases and the V segment lost 5 bases, leaving 8 bases of the junction unmatched. CDR3 size: 15 residues. Germline loops: CDR1 SGHAT, CDR2 FQNNGV. The CDR3 spells CASSLTGTGGIEQFF. The CDR3 DNA reads as TGTGCCAGCAGCCTGACCGGGACAGGGGGCATTGAGCAGTTCTTC.

The chain couples TRBV10-1 to TRBJ1-1; D unresolved. V lost 6 bases, J lost 1 base, and 12 bases lay in between. The CDR3 consists of 14 residues. Germline values: CDR1 WNHNN, CDR2 SYGVQD (reference sequence). CDR3 loop: CASSFGFANTEAFF. Here the CDR3 DNA reads TGCGCCAGCAGCTTCGGGTTTGCGAACACTGAAGCTTTCTTT.

The V call is TRBV5-6, the J call TRBJ2-2; 9 positions match TRBD1. V dropped 4 bases and J dropped 4; count of bases not matched to a gene: 8. From germline, CDR1 is SGHDT and CDR2 YYEEEE. The CDR3 runs 16 residues. The chain's CDR3 is CASSHRGLTGTGELFF. CDR3 sequence (DNA): TGTGCCAGCAGCCACAGGGGGCTAACGGGCACCGGGGAGCTGTTTTTT.

The chain combines TRBV27 with TRBJ2-3; the D gene is possibly TRBD2 (6 bases). The germline gives CDR1 MNHEY, CDR2 SMNVEV (reference sequence). V was cut by 5 bases and J by 2 bases, with 20 bases left in between. This CDR3 spans 17 amino acids. In DNA, the CDR3 is TGTGCCAGCAGTACTGTAGCCCCCGGGGGATTCACAGATACGCAGTATTTT. It yields the protein CASSTVAPGGFTDTQYF.

This clone was recorded once. The J gene is TRBJ2-2, the V gene TRBV3-1 (or the pseudogene TRBV3-2), with TRBD2 matching 9 bases. The germline CDR1 and CDR2 sequences are LGHDT and YNNKEL (reference sequence). The CDR3 runs to 16 residues. V trimming: 4 bases; J trimming: 6 bases; junction bases outside the gene matches: 9. This CDR3 reads CASSPRDASGAGELFF. The CDR3 bases are TGTGCCAGCAGCCCCCGGGATGCTAGCGGGGCCGGGGAGCTGTTTTTT.

V and J are TRBV25-1 and TRBJ2-7; TRBD2 matches at 9 bases. Per the germline V gene, CDR1 is MGHDK and CDR2 is SYGVNS. With 5 bases clipped from V and 0 bases from J, the junction kept 5 bases outside the gene matches. The CDR3 is made up of 15 amino acids. The CDR3 DNA reads TGTGCCAGCAGTAATAGCGGGGGAGCCTCCTACGAGCAGTACTTC. Amino acid sequence: CASSNSGGASYEQYF.

This clone appeared a single time. The chain has TRBV18 and TRBJ2-3; no definite D call. CDR3 size: 14 residues. Germline V gene sequence: CDR1 KGHSH, CDR2 LQKENI. The ends were cut back, 2 bases at V and 6 bases at J, with 12 bases in the middle. The CDR3 spells CASSPTAAEDTQYF. The CDR3 nucleotides read TGTGCCAGCTCACCAACCGCTGCCGAGGATACGCAGTATTTT.

V and J are TRBV5-8 and TRBJ1-1; 8 bases agree with TRBD1. The germline CDR1 and CDR2 sequences are SGHTS and YDEGEE. The J segment lost 1 base and the V segment lost 4 bases, leaving 6 bases of the junction unmatched. CDR3 size: 15 residues. The CDR3 loop reads CASSTGQGSNTEAFF. CDR3 DNA: TGTGCCAGCAGCACTGGACAGGGCTCGAACACTGAAGCTTTCTTT.

The chain employs TRBV10-2 and TRBJ2-7; 9 bases are shared with TRBD2. This CDR3 region has 14 residues. V shed 7 bases, J shed 2 bases, and the junction held 6 bases outside the gene matches. Germline loops: CDR1 WSHSY, CDR2 SAAADI. CDR3 residues: CASKGLAETYEQYV. The CDR3 coding sequence is TGCGCCAGCAAGGGACTAGCTGAAACCTACGAGCAGTACGTC.

The rearrangement uses TRBV5-5 and TRBJ2-7; 7 bases fit TRBD1. This CDR3 comprises 15 residues. Germline lookup yields CDR1 SGHKS and CDR2 YYEKEE (reference sequence). The J segment lost 1 base and the V segment lost 5 bases, leaving 9 bases of the junction unmatched. For the CDR3, the DNA is TGTGCCAGCAGGACAGGGAATTGGGTTTCCTACGAGCAGTACTTC. Amino acids: CASRTGNWVSYEQYF.

The gene calls are TRBV12-2 and TRBJ2-7; the listed D gene, TRBD1, was not tested against the DNA. TRBV12-2 is described as a pseudogene. The CDR3 is made up of 15 amino acids. CDR3 residues: CASRINRGPLYEQYF. As DNA, the CDR3 is TGTGCAAGTCGCATAAACAGGGGTCCCCTCTACGAGCAGTACTTC.

The chain links TRBV12-3 or TRBV12-4 to TRBJ1-6, with D unclear. The CDR3 totals 13 residues. The V end lost 7 bases, the J end lost 7 bases, and 11 bases lay between the germline ends. CDR3 nucleotides: TGTGCCAGCACGGTAACGGGGAATTCACCCCTCCACTTT. Protein: CASTVTGNSPLHF.

The V gene is TRBV3-1 (or the pseudogene TRBV3-2), the J gene TRBJ1-1; tentative D call: TRBD1 (6 bases). Germline-derived CDR1 and CDR2 are LGHDT and YNNKEL (reference sequence). The CDR3 contains 15 residues. Trimming shortened V by 3 bases and J by 3 bases, and 14 bases separated the two germline ends. The CDR3 DNA reads TGTGCCAGCAGCCATCTCAGGGGCGGATACACTGAAGCTTTCTTT. Protein: CASSHLRGGYTEAFF.

The rearrangement joins TRBV5-1 to TRBJ1-3, with D possibly matching TRBD1 (5 bases). The CDR3 has 14 residues. V dropped 3 bases and J dropped 4 bases, with 11 bases sitting between them. The germline V gene has CDR1 SGHRS and CDR2 YFSETQ. The CDR3 sequence is CASSYGDSGNTIYF. CDR3 nucleotide sequence: TGCGCCAGCAGCTACGGGGACTCAGGAAACACCATATATTTT.

The V gene is TRBV9, the J gene TRBJ2-2; TRBD1 agrees at 7 bases. Germline CDR1 reads SGDLS; CDR2 reads YYNGEE. Losses at the gene ends were 0 bases for V and 2 bases for J; bases not matched to a gene: 4. The CDR3 consists of 16 residues. This CDR3 is CASSVGAGGNTGELFF. The DNA of the CDR3 is TGTGCCAGCAGCGTAGGGGCAGGGGGAAACACCGGGGAGCTGTTTTTT.